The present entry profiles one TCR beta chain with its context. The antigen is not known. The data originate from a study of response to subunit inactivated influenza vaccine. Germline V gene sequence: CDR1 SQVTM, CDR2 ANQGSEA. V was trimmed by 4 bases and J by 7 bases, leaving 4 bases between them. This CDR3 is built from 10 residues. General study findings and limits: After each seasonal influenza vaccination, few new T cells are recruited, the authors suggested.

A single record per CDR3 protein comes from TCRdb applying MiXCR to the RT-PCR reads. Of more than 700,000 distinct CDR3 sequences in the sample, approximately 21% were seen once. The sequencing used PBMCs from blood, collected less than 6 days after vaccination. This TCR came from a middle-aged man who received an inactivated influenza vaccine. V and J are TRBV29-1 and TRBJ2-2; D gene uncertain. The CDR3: CSVVSGELFF. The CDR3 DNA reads TGCAGCGTTGTGAGCGGGGAGCTGTTTTTT.